This record concerns one T cell receptor beta chain sequence. Sequencing was performed with immunoSEQ multiplex PCR; in TCRdb, only in-frame clones are kept and a portion is missing. The profile shows 200,000 to 250,000 clones, approximately 85% of them singletons. It was during active infection that Seattle patients were enrolled and then longitudinally followed. This sample was included in a study of blood T cell repertoires in COVID-19. Study-level information: Both acute and convalescent COVID-19 samples were obtained from the United States, Italy and Spain.

Trimming pared 3 bases from V and 4 bases from J, leaving 7 bases between. The CDR3 consists of 13 residues. This TCR came from a woman aged 70-85 years with COVID-19, enrolled during active disease. The chain links TRBV12-3 or TRBV12-4 to TRBJ1-3; D is uncertain. Sequencing used peripheral blood. The CDR3 reads CASSLWAGNTIYF. CDR3 sequence (DNA): TGTGCCAGCAGTTTGTGGGCGGGAAACACCATATATTTT.